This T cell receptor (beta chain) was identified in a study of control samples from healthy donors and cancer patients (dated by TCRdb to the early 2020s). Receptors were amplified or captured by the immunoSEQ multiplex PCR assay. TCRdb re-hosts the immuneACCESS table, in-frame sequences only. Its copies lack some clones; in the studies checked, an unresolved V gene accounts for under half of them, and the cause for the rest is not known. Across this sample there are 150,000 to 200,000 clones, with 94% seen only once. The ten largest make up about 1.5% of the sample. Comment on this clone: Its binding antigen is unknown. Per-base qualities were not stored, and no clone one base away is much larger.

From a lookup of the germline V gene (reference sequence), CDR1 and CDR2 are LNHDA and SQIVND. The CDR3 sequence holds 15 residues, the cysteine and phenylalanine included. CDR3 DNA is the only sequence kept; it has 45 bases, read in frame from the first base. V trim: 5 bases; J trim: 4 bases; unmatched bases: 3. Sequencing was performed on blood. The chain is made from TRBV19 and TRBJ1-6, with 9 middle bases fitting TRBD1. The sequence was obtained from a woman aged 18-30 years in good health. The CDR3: CASSGTGKYNSPLHF. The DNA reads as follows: TGTGCCAGTAGTGGGACAGGGAAATATAATTCACCCCTCCACTTT.